The T cell receptor beta chain described here comes from a study of breast tumors, draining lymph nodes, adjacent tissues. Overall study findings and caveats: Luminal-like breast cancer showed significantly greater tumor-nontumor repertoire similarity than basal-like breast cancer did. The data were judged consistent with most tumor T cells coming from lymph node and expanding in tumor. Tumor repertoires ranked between lymph nodes and nontumor tissue in diversity, with V and J gene preferences.

TCRdb redid the calling of the multiplex PCR reads with MiXCR, one entry per CDR3 protein. The data contain tens of thousands of distinct CDR3 sequences, less than 75% of them singletons. From germline, CDR1 is LNHDA and CDR2 SQIVND (reference sequence). The CDR3 extends over 14 amino acids. Trimming stripped 5 bases from V and 0 bases from J, with 10 bases between. This clonotype was detected once. Its antigen is undetermined. The sequencing sample was made of breast tumor tissue. This TCR was sampled from a female donor with breast cancer. Some clones in this sample may be carry-over from other donors' samples. The V and J genes are TRBV19 and TRBJ1-2; D not certain. This CDR3 reads CASSPLVTNYGYTF. The CDR3 region has the DNA TGTGCCAGTAGTCCCTTGGTAACTAACTATGGCTACACCTTC. The full variable domain, completed using reference TRBV19 and TRBJ1-2, is DGGITQSPKYLFRKEGQNVTLSCEQNLNHDAMYWYRQDPGQGLRLIYYSQIVNDFQKGDIAEGYSVSREKKESFPLTVTSAQKNPTAFYLCASSPLVTNYGYTFGSGTRLTVV.